Listed below are T cell receptor beta chains from one sample, sequenced in a study of technical replicates of blood from a handful of donors. Assay used: immunoSEQ multiplex PCR; TCRdb lists only in-frame clones, some missing. The sample has some 80,000 clones, around 95% seen once. Sequences were obtained from T cells isolated from PBMCs. These TCRs come from a human donor in good health. CDR3s include the opening cysteine and the closing phenylalanine or tryptophan. D genes are given only for firm matches. Clone size is shown for a subset of rows, as once, few, many or a class of expanded clone.

clone size	V gene	D gene	J gene	CDR3 DNA	CDR3 protein
.	TRBV28	TRBD1	TRBJ2-7	TGTGCCAGCAGTTTCTACCGGGACAGGGGCCACGAGCAGTACTTC	CASSFYRDRGHEQYF
.	TRBV6-1	TRBD1	TRBJ2-7	TGTGCCAGCAGTGACTCAGGGGGCCCTCGAGAGCAGTACTTC	CASSDSGGPREQYF
.	TRBV7-3	.	TRBJ1-1	TGTGCCAGCAGCTGGACTAAGGAGAACACTGAAGCTTTCTTT	CASSWTKENTEAFF
.	TRBV5-1	TRBD2	TRBJ2-5	TGCGCCAGCAGCTACGGGACTAGCCAAGAGACCCAGTACTTC	CASSYGTSQETQYF
.	TRBV7-8	TRBD1	TRBJ2-7	TGTGCCAGCAGCTTTCACGAGTCAGGGGGCTCCTACGAGCAGTACTTC	CASSFHESGGSYEQYF
.	TRBV7-6	.	TRBJ2-1	TGTGCCAGCAGCTTAATCGCGGGAATGCGCAATGAGCAGTTCTTC	CASSLIAGMRNEQFF
.	TRBV6-1	TRBD1	TRBJ2-7	TGTGCCAGCAGTCTGGAACGACAGGGTTCCTACGAGCAGTACTTC	CASSLERQGSYEQYF
.	TRBV7-9	.	TRBJ1-4	TGTGCCAGCAGCGGCGGGACTTTCAATGAAAAACTGTTTTTT	CASSGGTFNEKLFF
.	TRBV27	TRBD2	TRBJ2-1	TGTGCCAGCAATCTAGCGGGATTTATCAATGAGCAGTTCTTC	CASNLAGFINEQFF
.	TRBV29-1	.	TRBJ1-1	TGCAGCGTTGAATATACAGACACTGAAGCTTTCTTT	CSVEYTDTEAFF
.	TRBV5-1	.	TRBJ2-3	TGCGCCAGCAGCTTTCGGCAGGAAGATACGCAGTATTTT	CASSFRQEDTQYF
.	TRBV5-1	.	TRBJ2-1	TGCGCCAGCAGCTGGGGGCTCGCGGGGGCGGCAAACAATGAGCAGTTCTTC	CASSWGLAGAANNEQFF
once	TRBV7-8	.	TRBJ2-5	TGTGCCAGCAGCCTTGGTCCAGGGATGTACCAAGAGACCCAGTACTTC	CASSLGPGMYQETQYF
once	TRBV29-1	.	TRBJ1-1	TGCAGCGTATGTTCAGCGGCTGAAGCTTTCTTT	CSVCSAAEAFF
.	TRBV7-3	TRBD2	TRBJ2-1	TGTGCCAGCAGCCCGGGGACTAGCGCTAGCCCCTACAATGAGCAGTTCTTC	CASSPGTSASPYNEQFF
.	TRBV7-9	.	TRBJ2-7	TGTGCCAGCAGCTTAGGTCCGCCAGGGGTTTACGAGCAGTACTTC	CASSLGPPGVYEQYF
.	TRBV15	.	TRBJ2-7	TGTGCCACCAGCAGGGGGCAGGAGCCTGAGGAGCAGTACTTC	CATSRGQEPEEQYF
.	TRBV14	.	TRBJ1-5	TGTGCCAGCAGCCCCCCTGGGGGGTTTGGCCAGCCCCAGCATTTT	CASSPPGGFGQPQHF
.	TRBV5-1	TRBD2	TRBJ2-3	TGCGCCAGCAGCTCCCCCCCCCGGACTAGCGGAACAGATACGCAGTATTTT	CASSSPPRTSGTDTQYF
.	TRBV19	.	TRBJ1-3	TGTGCCAGTAGTATTCGAGGGGACTACTCTGGAAACACCATATATTTT	CASSIRGDYSGNTIYF
.	TRBV5-6	.	TRBJ2-7	TGTGCCAGCAGCTTGCGGGGAGTCTCCTACGAGCAGTACTTC	CASSLRGVSYEQYF
.	TRBV25-1	TRBD1	TRBJ1-3	TGTGCCAGCAGTGGGACGGACAGGGGTCTCCGAAACACCATATATTTT	CASSGTDRGLRNTIYF
.	TRBV28	TRBD1	TRBJ1-2	TGTGCCAGCAGTTTCCTCGGGGGACAGGCTGCTAACTATGGCTACACCTTC	CASSFLGGQAANYGYTF
.	TRBV19	TRBD2	TRBJ2-7	TGTGCCAGTAGTAGACTAGCGGGAGATCACGAGCAGTACTTC	CASSRLAGDHEQYF
.	TRBV9	TRBD2	TRBJ2-1	TGTGCCAGCAGCGTAAGAGCGGGGGAGAACAATGAGCAGTTCTTC	CASSVRAGENNEQFF
.	TRBV11-2	.	TRBJ1-5	TGTGCCAGCTCCCTGGGCACGGGGAATCAGCCCCAGCATTTT	CASSLGTGNQPQHF
.	TRBV5-8	.	TRBJ2-7	TGTGCCAGCAGCTTCGGGAGAGAGTACGAGCAGTACTTC	CASSFGREYEQYF
.	TRBV5-1	TRBD2	TRBJ2-5	TGCGCCAGCAGCCCGGGACTAGCGGTGCTTGAGACCCAGTACTTC	CASSPGLAVLETQYF
.	TRBV9	TRBD1	TRBJ2-5	TGTGCCAGCAGCGTGGACAGGTACCAAGAGACCCAGTACTTC	CASSVDRYQETQYF
few	TRBV27	TRBD1	TRBJ1-1	TGTGCCAGCAGTCGGACAGGGGGCACTGAAGCTTTCTTT	CASSRTGGTEAFF
.	TRBV6-6	.	TRBJ2-7	TGTGCCAGCAGTCAAACAGGGGACTCGGAGCAGTACTTC	CASSQTGDSEQYF
.	TRBV11-2	TRBD1	TRBJ2-5	TGTGCCAGCAGCCCATGGGACAGACAAGAGACCCAGTACTTC	CASSPWDRQETQYF
.	TRBV2	TRBD2	TRBJ2-4	TGTGCCAGCAGTCTTCTTAGACTAGCGGGAGCGGTATTGGCCAAAAACATTCAGTACTTC	CASSLLRLAGAVLAKNIQYF
.	TRBV4-1	TRBD2	TRBJ2-3	TGCGCCAGCAGCCAAGATAGCGCGGGAGGAGGGACTGATACGCAGTATTTT	CASSQDSAGGGTDTQYF
.	TRBV29-1	.	TRBJ2-1	TGCAGCGTTCGGGGGAGTACCTACAATGAGCAGTTCTTC	CSVRGSTYNEQFF
.	TRBV14	TRBD1	TRBJ2-7	TGTGCCAGCAGCCAAAAGGGGGCCCGCGAGCAGTACTTC	CASSQKGAREQYF
.	TRBV25-1	.	TRBJ2-7	TGTGCCAGCAGTCTCTTCTACGAGCAGTACTTC	CASSLFYEQYF
.	TRBV5-4	.	TRBJ1-2	TGTGCCAGCAGTCACTTACAGGGTTTTAACTATGGCTACACCTTC	CASSHLQGFNYGYTF
.	TRBV28	TRBD1	TRBJ1-2	TGTGCCAGCAGTCTGACAGGGGGAGCAGCTAACTATGGCTACACCTTC	CASSLTGGAANYGYTF
many	TRBV28	.	TRBJ2-2	TGTGCCAGCAACCTCCGGGTAAAAGGCACCGGGGAGCTGTTTTTT	CASNLRVKGTGELFF
.	TRBV5-4	.	TRBJ1-1	TGTGCCAGCAGCTTGTCAGCCCACTTGGTTTTGGGCGTGAACACTGAAGCTTTCTTT	CASSLSAHLVLGVNTEAFF
.	TRBV7-9	.	TRBJ2-7	TGTGCCAGCAGCTCTTACTACGAGCAGTACTTC	CASSSYYEQYF
.	TRBV9	TRBD1	TRBJ2-7	TGTGCCAGCAGCCGAGCAGCCGAGGACAGGGGGCCTTTCTCCTACGAGCAGTACTTC	CASSRAAEDRGPFSYEQYF
.	TRBV5-1	TRBD1	TRBJ2-1	TGCGCCAGCAGCCGCGGGACAGGAGGCCATGAGCAGTTCTTC	CASSRGTGGHEQFF
.	TRBV7-9	.	TRBJ2-1	TGTGCCAGCAGCTTAAGCCAGGGGTATGAGCAGTTCTTC	CASSLSQGYEQFF
.	TRBV9	TRBD1	TRBJ2-1	TGTGCCAGCAGCGTAGAAGGGGGCTGGATCGATGAGCAGTTCTTC	CASSVEGGWIDEQFF
.	TRBV4-1	.	TRBJ2-5	TGCGCCAGCAGCTACCGGTCGCAGGGTGAGACCCAGTACTTC	CASSYRSQGETQYF
.	TRBV2	.	TRBJ2-7	TGTGCCAGCACCGTCAGGGCATTCTCCTACGAGCAGTACTTC	CASTVRAFSYEQYF
.	TRBV7-3	.	TRBJ2-5	TGTGCCAGCAGCCCTACTGATAAGGAGACCCAGTACTTC	CASSPTDKETQYF
.	TRBV7-2	TRBD2	TRBJ2-7	TGTGCCAGCAGCTTAGCCGGGACTAGCGGCTACGAGCAGTACTTC	CASSLAGTSGYEQYF
.	TRBV18	.	TRBJ2-3	TGTGCCAGCTCACCCGGGGACACCACAGATACGCAGTATTTT	CASSPGDTTDTQYF
.	TRBV13	TRBD2	TRBJ2-1	TGTGCCAGCAGCCTTCAACCCGGGACTAGTTACAATGAGCAGTTCTTC	CASSLQPGTSYNEQFF
.	TRBV19	.	TRBJ1-2	TGTGCCAGTAGTATACGCGGTGGTTGGCCAGATACTTATGGCTACACCTTC	CASSIRGGWPDTYGYTF
.	TRBV7-9	.	TRBJ2-3	TGTGCCAGCAGCCCTCCGTCTGGGCAGGGTCGGGCAGATACGCAGTATTTT	CASSPPSGQGRADTQYF
.	TRBV7-9	TRBD2	TRBJ2-1	TGTGCCAGCAGAGCTAGCGGGACTTTTAATGAGCAGTTCTTC	CASRASGTFNEQFF